One sample yielded the 6 T cell receptor beta chains listed below, sequenced in a study of T cells in Graves' hyperthyroidism and ophthalmopathy. Regions amplified from RNA transcripts were the TCR beta CDR3 regions. HTBI primers drove first-round RT-PCR of the TCR CDR3. MiXCR, run by TCRdb on the multiplex PCR reads, gives a single entry per CDR3 protein. The table has about half a million distinct CDR3 sequences, 16% seen once. Sample: blood. These TCRs come from a woman in her twenties or thirties with Graves' ophthalmopathy.

The gene calls are TRBV12-3 or TRBV12-4 and TRBJ2-3; the D gene is possibly TRBD2 (6 bases). Trimming took off 3 bases at V and 5 bases at J, with 12 bases between the two ends. The CDR3 covers 14 residues. The chain's CDR3 is CASSFGGAGDTQYF. CDR3 coding DNA: TGTGCCAGCAGTTTTGGAGGGGCGGGAGATACGCAGTATTTT.

The chain links TRBV5-5 to TRBJ2-2; D possibly corresponds to TRBD1 (6 bases). This CDR3 has 14 residues. In germline, CDR1 is SGHKS, CDR2 YYEKEE (reference sequence). Trimming took 3 bases from V and 5 from J, leaving 11 bases between them. CDR3 protein: CASSSTGQTGELFF. The CDR3 nucleotides read TGTGCCAGCAGCTCGACAGGTCAAACCGGGGAGCTGTTTTTT.

The chain links TRBV27 to TRBJ1-6; D gene unclear. The germline V gene encodes CDR1 MNHEY and CDR2 SMNVEV (reference sequence). The CDR3 spans 17 residues. Trimming shortened V by 1 base and J by 2 bases, and 12 bases separated the two germline ends. CDR3 sequence: CASSLYPPAAYNSPLHF. CDR3 coding DNA: TGTGCCAGCAGTTTATACCCCCCCGCAGCCTATAATTCACCCCTCCACTTT.

This chain joins TRBV5-1 and TRBJ2-2, with TRBD1 matching 11 bases. This CDR3 has 16 amino acids. From germline, CDR1 is SGHRS and CDR2 YFSETQ. Trimming at V came to 3 bases and at J to 4 bases, leaving 5 bases not matched to a gene. The CDR3 DNA is TGCGCCAGCAGCTCCCGGACAGGGGGCGGCACCGGGGAGCTGTTTTTT. Translating it yields CASSSRTGGGTGELFF.

This clonotype has ten or more counts. The V gene is TRBV28, the J gene TRBJ2-2, with D possibly being TRBD1 (6 bases). The length of the CDR3 is 16 residues. V was trimmed by 1 base and J by 0 bases, leaving 9 bases between them. The V gene's germline CDR1 is MDHEN and CDR2 SYDVKM. DNA for the CDR3: TGTGCCAGCAGTTTATCACAGGGTCCGAACACCGGGGAGCTGTTTTTT. This gives the protein CASSLSQGPNTGELFF. The complete variable domain, with remaining parts taken from reference TRBV28 and TRBJ2-2, reads DVKVTQSSRYLVKRTGEKVFLECVQDMDHENMFWYRQDPGLGLRLIYFSYDVKMKEKGDIPEGYSVSREKKERFSLILESASTNQTSMYLCASSLSQGPNTGELFFGEGSRLTVL.

This chain uses TRBV27 with TRBJ2-6, with a possible D match to TRBD2 (6 bases). The CDR3 covers 18 residues. Germline values: CDR1 MNHEY, CDR2 SMNVEV (reference sequence). V lost 6 bases, J lost 1 base, and 19 bases lay in between. CDR3 in DNA: TGTGCCAGCAGCCCTGGGACTCGGGTGGGATCTGGGGCCAACGTCCTGACTTTC. As protein: CASSPGTRVGSGANVLTF.